This T cell receptor beta chain was sequenced in a study of shared clonotypes between healthy human individuals. In the study overall: The composition of the donors was two women and a few men aged 18 to 49. Each donor had three CD4 naive, three CD4 memory, two CD8 naive and one CD8 memory plate.

General study findings and limits: Naive CD4 clonotype sharing across four donors was 5% to 6%.

CDR3 length equals 11 residues. The germline V and J ends were trimmed by 0 bases and 8 bases, with 4 bases remaining between them. Per germline, CDR1 ENHRY and CDR2 SYGVKD. Tens of thousands of T cell genomes (roughly 190 ng DNA) went into each sorted-subset replicate. Clones were read by immunoSEQ multiplex PCR, and TCRdb kept only the in-frame ones, dropping some. The data hold hundreds of thousands of clones, with under 80% observed a single time. A word on this clone: What it recognizes is unknown.

This chain joins TRBV10-3 and TRBJ1-1, with D unclear. The TCR sequence derives from a woman in her 30s in good health. Sequenced material: memory CD4+ T cells sorted from blood. The subset here: CD45RA-negative fraction. The CDR3 DNA is TGTGCCATCAGTGAGTCGGGGGAAGCTTTCTTT. It yields the protein CAISESGEAFF.